The source of this TCR beta chain is a study of cytomegalovirus exposure and HLA in healthy donors. Study in general: The same platform used for the 666 first-cohort repertoires was also used for the 90 to 150 validation repertoires, as a later analysis reported.

Findings of the study overall: Some TCR beta chains (roughly 160 of them) were listed as cytomegalovirus-associated.

Assay used: immunoSEQ multiplex PCR; TCRdb lists only in-frame clones, some missing. The sample records roughly 260,000 clones, almost 90% being singletons. In the case of this clone: Its antigen is unidentified.

This CDR3 has 17 residues. CDR1 is SGHRS, CDR2 YFSETQ, per germline. The V and J ends lost 5 bases and 5 bases, in that order; junction bases with no gene match: 13. The receptor's source is a woman between 18 and 29 years old in good health and CMV-seronegative. The J gene is TRBJ2-1, the V gene TRBV5-1; TRBD1 matches 10 bases. The specimen sequenced was PBMCs. DNA for the CDR3: TGCGCCAGCAGTCGGAGGTGGGGACAGGGGACCCACAATGAGCAGTTCTTC. Translating gives CASSRRWGQGTHNEQFF. The whole variable domain, filled in from reference TRBV5-1 and TRBJ2-1, reads KAGVTQTPRYLIKTRGQQVTLSCSPISGHRSVSWYQQTPGQGLQFLFEYFSETQRNKGNFPGRFSGRQFSNSRSEMNVSTLELGDSALYLCASSRRWGQGTHNEQFFGPGTRLTVL.